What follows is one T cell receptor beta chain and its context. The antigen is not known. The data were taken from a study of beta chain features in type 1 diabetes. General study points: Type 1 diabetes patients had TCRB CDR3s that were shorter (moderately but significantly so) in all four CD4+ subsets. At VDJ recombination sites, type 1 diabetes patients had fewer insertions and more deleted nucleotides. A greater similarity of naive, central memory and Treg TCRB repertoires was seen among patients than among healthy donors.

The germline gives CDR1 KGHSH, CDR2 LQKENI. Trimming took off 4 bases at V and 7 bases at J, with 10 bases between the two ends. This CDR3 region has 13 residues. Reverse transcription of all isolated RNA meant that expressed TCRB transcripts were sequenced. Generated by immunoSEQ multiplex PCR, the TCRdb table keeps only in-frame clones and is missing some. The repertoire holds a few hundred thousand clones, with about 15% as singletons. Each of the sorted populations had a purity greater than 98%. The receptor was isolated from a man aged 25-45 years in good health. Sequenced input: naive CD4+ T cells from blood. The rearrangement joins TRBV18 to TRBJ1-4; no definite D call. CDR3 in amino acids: CASSQGYGEKLFF. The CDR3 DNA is TGTGCCAGCTCACAAGGTTACGGTGAAAAACTGTTTTTT. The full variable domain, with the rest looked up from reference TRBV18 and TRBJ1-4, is NAGVMQNPRHLVRRRGQEARLRCSPMKGHSHVYWYRQLPEEGLKFMVYLQKENIIDESGMPKERFSAEFPKEGPSILRIQQVVRGDSAAYFCASSQGYGEKLFFGSGTQLSVL.